This TCR beta chain originates from a study of tissue T cells after allogeneic stem cell transplantation. The overall study: Patients with graft-versus-host disease had grafts: several unmodified, three CD34-selected and T-cell-depleted. Study-wide findings and caveats: Few T cell clones were shared across patients, but motif clusters showed tissue-specific shared signatures.

This table comes from immunoSEQ multiplex PCR, and its TCRdb copy is limited to in-frame clones, with some not included. The sample carries about 43,000 clones, 92% recorded once. Worth noting for this clone: The antigen remains unidentified.

The TCR sequence derives from a woman aged 40 to 75 who later had graft-versus-host disease after an allogeneic stem cell transplant. The sample consisted of blood, taken before transplantation.

CDR3 bases: TGCGCCAGCAGCTTGGAGTCGGATACGCAGTATTTT. This codes for CASSLESDTQYF. This chain joins TRBV5-1 and TRBJ2-3; D is unresolved. The germline CDR1 and CDR2 sequences are SGHRS and YFSETQ. The CDR3 has 12 amino acids. Trimming shortened V by 0 bases and J by 6 bases, and 5 bases separated the two germline ends.